The T cell receptor beta chain described here comes from a study of T cells in Graves' hyperthyroidism and ophthalmopathy. The study, taken as a whole, reports: Also found in blood were most expanded thyroid clonotypes above 0.001.

TCR beta CDR3 sequences were amplified from RNA transcripts. The HTBI primer set drove a first-round RT-PCR of the TCR CDR3. One entry per CDR3 protein, called by TCRdb with MiXCR from the multiplex PCR reads. The sample lists around 570,000 distinct CDR3 sequences; less than 20% were seen once. Each person with ophthalmopathy scored at least 3 on the Clinical Activity Score, reached NOSPECS grade 4 or higher, and had been ill under 3 months. Diagnosis relied on clinical symptoms, serum thyroxine and TRAb, thyroid ultrasound and orbital computed tomography. The CDR3 is made up of 13 amino acids. CDR1 and CDR2 (germline): SGHAT, FQDESV (reference sequence). Trimming took 3 bases from V and 3 from J, leaving 9 bases between them. Ten or more counts support this clonotype. Its target is unknown.

This receptor was obtained from a man aged 35 to 55 with Graves' ophthalmopathy. Sequenced sample: blood. The chain couples TRBV11-1 to TRBJ2-7; no reliable D call. The CDR3 reads CASSFGLVYEQYF. The CDR3 region has the DNA TGTGCCAGCAGCTTCGGGCTAGTCTACGAGCAGTACTTC. Full variable domain (remainder filled in from reference TRBV11-1 and TRBJ2-7): EAEVAQSPRYKITEKSQAVAFWCDPISGHATLYWYRQILGQGPELLVQFQDESVVDDSQLPKDRFSAERLKGVDSTLKIQPAELGDSAMYLCASSFGLVYEQYFGPGTRLTVT.